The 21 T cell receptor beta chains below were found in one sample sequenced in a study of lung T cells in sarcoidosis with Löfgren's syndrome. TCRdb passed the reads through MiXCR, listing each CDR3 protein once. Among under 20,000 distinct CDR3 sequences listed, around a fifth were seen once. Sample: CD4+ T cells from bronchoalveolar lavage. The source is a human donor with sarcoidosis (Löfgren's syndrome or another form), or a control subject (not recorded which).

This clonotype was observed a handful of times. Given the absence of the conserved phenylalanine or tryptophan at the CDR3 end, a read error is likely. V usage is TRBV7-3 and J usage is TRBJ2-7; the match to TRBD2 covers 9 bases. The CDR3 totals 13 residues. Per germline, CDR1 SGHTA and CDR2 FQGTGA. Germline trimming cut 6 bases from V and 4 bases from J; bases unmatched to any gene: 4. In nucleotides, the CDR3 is TGTGCCAGCAGTTCTAGCGGGGCTTACGAGCAGTACCTC. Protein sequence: CASSSSGAYEQYL.

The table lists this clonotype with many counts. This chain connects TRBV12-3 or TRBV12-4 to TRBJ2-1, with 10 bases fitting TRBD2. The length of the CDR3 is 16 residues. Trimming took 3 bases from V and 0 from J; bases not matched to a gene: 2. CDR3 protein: CASSFASGSSYNEQFF. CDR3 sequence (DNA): TGTGCCAGCAGTTTTGCTAGCGGGAGCTCCTACAATGAGCAGTTCTTC.

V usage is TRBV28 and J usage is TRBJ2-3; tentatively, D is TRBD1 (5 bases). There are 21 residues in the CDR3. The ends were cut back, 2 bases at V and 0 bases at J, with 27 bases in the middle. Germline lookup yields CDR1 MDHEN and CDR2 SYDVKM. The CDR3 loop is CASSLITSWARRQTSTDTQYF. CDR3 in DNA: TGTGCCAGCAGTTTAATAACGAGTTGGGCGCGGAGACAGACTAGCACAGATACGCAGTATTTT.

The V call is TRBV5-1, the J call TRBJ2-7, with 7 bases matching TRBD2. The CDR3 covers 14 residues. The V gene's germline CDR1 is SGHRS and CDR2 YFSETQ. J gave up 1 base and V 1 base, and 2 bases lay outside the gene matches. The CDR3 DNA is TGCGCCAGCAGCTTGTTGGGGGGGTCCTACGAGCAGTACTTC. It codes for CASSLLGGSYEQYF.

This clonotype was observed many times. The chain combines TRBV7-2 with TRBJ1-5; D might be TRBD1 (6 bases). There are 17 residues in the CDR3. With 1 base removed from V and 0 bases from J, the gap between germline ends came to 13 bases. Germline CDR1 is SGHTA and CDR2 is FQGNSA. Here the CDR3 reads CASSLVGQLYSNQPQHF. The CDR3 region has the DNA TGTGCCAGCAGCTTAGTTGGACAGCTCTATAGCAATCAGCCCCAGCATTTT.

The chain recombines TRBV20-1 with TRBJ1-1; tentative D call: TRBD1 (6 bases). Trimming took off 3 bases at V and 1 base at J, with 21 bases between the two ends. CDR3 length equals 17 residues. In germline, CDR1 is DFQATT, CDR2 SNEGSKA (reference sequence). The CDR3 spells CSARGFGRGKSNTEAFF. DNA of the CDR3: TGCAGTGCTAGGGGGTTTGGCAGGGGCAAGTCGAACACTGAAGCTTTCTTT.

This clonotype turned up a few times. In DNA form, the CDR3 reads TGTGCCAGCAGCCCGCCTGGACTCCCAGATACGCAGTATTTT. Translation gives CASSPPGLPDTQYF. The chain couples TRBV4-2 to TRBJ2-3, with a tentative D call TRBD2 (5 bases). From germline, CDR1 is LGHNA and CDR2 YNFKEQ. Trimming cost V 4 bases and J 4 bases, with 12 bases left between them. The CDR3 totals 14 residues.

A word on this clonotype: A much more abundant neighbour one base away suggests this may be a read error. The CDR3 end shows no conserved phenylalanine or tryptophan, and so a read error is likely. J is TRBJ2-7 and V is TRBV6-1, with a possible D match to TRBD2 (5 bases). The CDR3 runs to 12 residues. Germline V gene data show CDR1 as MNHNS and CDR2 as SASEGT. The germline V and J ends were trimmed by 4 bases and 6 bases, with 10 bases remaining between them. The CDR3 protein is CASSAPTSEQYL. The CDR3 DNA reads TGTGCCAGCAGTGCACCAACTAGCGAGCAGTACCTC.

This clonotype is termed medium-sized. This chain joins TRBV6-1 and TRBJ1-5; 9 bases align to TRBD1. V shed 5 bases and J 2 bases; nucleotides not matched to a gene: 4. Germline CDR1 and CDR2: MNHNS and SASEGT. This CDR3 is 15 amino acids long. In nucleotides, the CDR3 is TGTGCCAGCAGTCAACGGACAGGGGGCAATCAGCCCCAGCATTTT. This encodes CASSQRTGGNQPQHF.

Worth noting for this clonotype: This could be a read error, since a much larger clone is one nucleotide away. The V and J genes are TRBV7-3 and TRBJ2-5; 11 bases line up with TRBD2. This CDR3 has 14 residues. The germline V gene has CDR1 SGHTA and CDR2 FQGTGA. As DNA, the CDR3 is TGTGCCAGCAGTGTAGCGGGAGGGCATGAGACCCGGTACTTC. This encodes CASSVAGGHETRYF.

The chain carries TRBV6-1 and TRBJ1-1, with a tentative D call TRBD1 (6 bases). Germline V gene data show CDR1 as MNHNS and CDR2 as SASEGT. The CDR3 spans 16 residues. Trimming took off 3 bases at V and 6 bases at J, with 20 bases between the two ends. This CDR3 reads CASSEQRGGWEAEAFF. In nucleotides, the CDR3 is TGTGCCAGCAGTGAGCAGCGCGGGGGCTGGGAGGCTGAAGCTTTCTTT.

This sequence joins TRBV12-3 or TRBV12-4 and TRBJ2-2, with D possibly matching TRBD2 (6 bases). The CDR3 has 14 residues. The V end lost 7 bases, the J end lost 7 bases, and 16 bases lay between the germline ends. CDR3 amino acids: CASKAGNEGGELFF. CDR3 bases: TGTGCCAGCAAGGCGGGAAACGAAGGCGGGGAGCTGTTTTTT.

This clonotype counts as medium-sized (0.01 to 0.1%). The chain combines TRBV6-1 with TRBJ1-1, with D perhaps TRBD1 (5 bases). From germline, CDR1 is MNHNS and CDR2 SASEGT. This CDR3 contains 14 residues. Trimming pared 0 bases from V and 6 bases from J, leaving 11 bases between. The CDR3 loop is CASSEAGRRSEAFF. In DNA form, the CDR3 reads TGTGCCAGCAGTGAAGCGGGACGGCGCTCTGAAGCTTTCTTT.

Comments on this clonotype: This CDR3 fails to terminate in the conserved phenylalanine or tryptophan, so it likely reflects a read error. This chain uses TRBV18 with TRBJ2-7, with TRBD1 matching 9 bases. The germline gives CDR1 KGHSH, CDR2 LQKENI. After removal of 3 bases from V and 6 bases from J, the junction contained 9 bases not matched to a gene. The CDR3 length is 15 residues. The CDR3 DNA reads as TGTGCCAGCTCACCTCGGACAGGGGACACCTCCGAGCAGTACCTC. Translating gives CASSPRTGDTSEQYL.

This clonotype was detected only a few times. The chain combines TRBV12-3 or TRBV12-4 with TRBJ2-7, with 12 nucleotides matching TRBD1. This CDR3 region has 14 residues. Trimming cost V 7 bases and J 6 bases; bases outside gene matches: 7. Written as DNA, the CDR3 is TGTGCCAGCACCCTCGGGACAGGGGGCGGCGAGCAGTACTTC. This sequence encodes CASTLGTGGGEQYF.

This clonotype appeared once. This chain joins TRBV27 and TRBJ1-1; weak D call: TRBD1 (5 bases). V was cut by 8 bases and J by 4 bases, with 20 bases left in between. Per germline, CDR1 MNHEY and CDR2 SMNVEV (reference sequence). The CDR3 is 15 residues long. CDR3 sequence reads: CASAETGDLGTEAFF. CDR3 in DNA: TGTGCCAGCGCCGAGACGGGGGATTTAGGCACTGAAGCTTTCTTT.

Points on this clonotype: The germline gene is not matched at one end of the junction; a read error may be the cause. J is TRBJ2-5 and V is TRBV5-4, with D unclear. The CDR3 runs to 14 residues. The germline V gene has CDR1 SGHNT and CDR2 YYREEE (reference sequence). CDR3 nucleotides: TGTGCCAGCAGCTTGGACCGGTACCAAGAAACCCAGTACTTC. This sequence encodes CASSLDRYQETQYF.

This chain's CDR3 is CASSLMRTHTQYF. For the CDR3, the DNA is TGTGCCAGCAGTCTTATGCGCACGCATACGCAGTATTTT. This chain links TRBV6-4 with TRBJ2-3; no firm D call. CDR1 MRHNA and CDR2 SNTAGT come from the germline V gene. The V end was cut by 5 bases, the J end by 7 bases, with 13 bases between. CDR3 length: 13 residues.

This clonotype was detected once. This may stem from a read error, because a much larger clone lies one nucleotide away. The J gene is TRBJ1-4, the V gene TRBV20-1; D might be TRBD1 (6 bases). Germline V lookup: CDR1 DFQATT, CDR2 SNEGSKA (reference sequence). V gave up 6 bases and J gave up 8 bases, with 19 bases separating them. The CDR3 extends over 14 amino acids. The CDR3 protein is CSARDKGSREKLFF. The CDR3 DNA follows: TGCAGTGCCAGGGACAAGGGAAGTCGGGAAAAACTGTTTTTT.

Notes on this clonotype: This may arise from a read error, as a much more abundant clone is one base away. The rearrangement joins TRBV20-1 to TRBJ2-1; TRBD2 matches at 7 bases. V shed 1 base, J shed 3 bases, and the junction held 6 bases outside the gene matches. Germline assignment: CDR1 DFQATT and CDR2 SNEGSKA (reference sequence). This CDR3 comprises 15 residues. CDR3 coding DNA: TGCAGTGCTAGAGGTCCTAGCGGTTACTACAATGAGCAGTTCTTC. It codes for CSARGPSGYYNEQFF.

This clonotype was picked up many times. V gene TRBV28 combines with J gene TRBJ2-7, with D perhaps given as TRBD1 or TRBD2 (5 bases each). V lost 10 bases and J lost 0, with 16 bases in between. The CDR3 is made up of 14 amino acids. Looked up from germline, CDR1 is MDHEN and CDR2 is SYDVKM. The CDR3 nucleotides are TGTGCCACCTGGGACGAAGACGGCTCCTACGAGCAGTACTTC. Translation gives CATWDEDGSYEQYF.